The source of this T cell receptor (beta chain) is a study of spatial heterogeneity in lung cancer. Whole-study results and caveats: Intratumoral expanded alpha and beta TCR counts were found to track tumor mutation counts.

This sample's time point: sample taken at primary tumor resection. TCRdb called the 5' RACE reads again in MiXCR, with one record for every CDR3 protein. This table has around 4,000 distinct CDR3 sequences, 8% to 9.5% appearing once. This CDR3 region has 13 residues. V lost 1 base and J 3 bases, leaving 8 bases between the germline ends. Germline lookup yields CDR1 SGHRS and CDR2 YFSETQ. This clonotype appeared a few times. Its specificity is unknown. The chain links TRBV5-1 to TRBJ2-7; D perhaps matches TRBD2 (6 bases). The material was lung tumor tissue, obtained at surgery. The source is a male donor with early-stage non-small cell lung cancer. CDR3 in amino acids: CASSLLRGYEQYF. For the CDR3, the DNA is TGCGCCAGCAGCTTGTTGCGGGGCTACGAGCAGTACTTC.